The sequence of this T cell receptor (beta chain) was determined in a study of T-cell reconstitution after alpha-beta-depleted transplantation in children (dated by TCRdb to about 2016). Notes on the research overall: Using TCR repertoire profiling, the study quantitatively followed how T-cell immune reconstitution unfolded in children after TCRalphabeta/CD19-depleted allogeneic hematopoietic cell transplantation. Study-level results and caveats: Over subsequent months, a decline in hyperexpanded clone frequencies was noted, and after one year, T-cell counts and TCRbeta diversity were mostly ascribed to newly produced T cells. Apparently early alphabetaT-cell count recovery about two months after transplant reportedly relied on only several hundred rapidly expanded clones derived from non-depleted graft cells. The high TCRbeta diversity at day 60 in some patients was ascribed to recipient T cells and intrathymic progenitors that had survived conditioning.

The treatment or condition label of this sample denotes: allogeneic hematopoietic cell transplantation with graft depleted of TCRalphabeta T cells and CD19 B cells. The children who served as transplant recipients had been given grafts of TCRalphabeta/CD19-depleted allogeneic hematopoietic cells. The CDR3 measures 16 amino acids from cysteine to phenylalanine. This entry keeps only the CDR3 DNA: 48 bases, framed from base 1. Based on the germline V gene (reference sequence), the CDR1 and CDR2 sequences are SEHNR and FQNEAQ. Unmatched junction bases come to 8, with V trimmed by 5 bases and J by 6 bases. In this sample, this clonotype turned up many times. Its antigen remains undetermined. Base qualities are not provided; no much larger clone lies one nucleotide away. The library was made by PCR. Instrument used: Illumina HiSeq 2500. To normalize quantification of the TCRbeta repertoire, the TCR libraries were built with molecular barcoding that relied on unique molecular identifiers. Using fastp trimming at Q25 and MiXCR clonotype assembly, TCRdb reanalyzed the public sequencing data and kept in-frame beta chains. Rows are unified per CDR3 protein, each entry keeping the most common DNA and genes. This sample lists 2,500 to 3,500 distinct CDR3 sequences; more than 9.5% were detected once. Less than 80% of the sample lies in the top ten.

The chain uses TRBV7-9 and TRBJ1-6; 9 bases in the middle match TRBD1. The sample consisted of PBMCs, mostly from graft donor cells, taken 360 days after TCRalphabeta/CD19-depleted stem cell transplant. The clonotype was recovered from a patient aged 2 to 10 who had a stem cell transplant for inherited bone marrow failure, so the T cells may come from the graft donor. The nucleotide sequence is TGTGCCAGCAGCCGATGGGGACAGGGCGGTAATTCACCCCTCCACTTT. Its amino acids are CASSRWGQGGNSPLHF.